This T cell receptor beta chain was sequenced for a study of shared clonotypes between healthy human individuals. Study details: Serving as donors were two women and a few men, whose ages spanned 18 to 49. CD4 naive and memory got three plates each, CD8 naive two, CD8 memory one.

Turning to this clone: The sample contains more than one DNA sequence encoding this CDR3.

Genomic DNA per cell subset filled all wells of several immunoSEQ plates. The authors loaded 150 to 250 ng DNA, around 30,000 T cell genomes, into sorted-subset replicate PCRs. Measured with immunoSEQ multiplex PCR; TCRdb has only the in-frame clones, and not every one. The repertoire consists of about 680,000 clones, with roughly 94% occurring once and the leading ten covering 24%. Terminally differentiated effector memory CD45RA+ cells were left out of the naive CD8 fraction, which was CD45RO-negative and positively selected for CCR7. Germline lookup yields CDR1 SQVTM and CDR2 ANQGSEA. V lost 3 bases to trimming and J lost 0 bases; unmatched junction nucleotides: 4. This CDR3 comprises 16 residues.

Material: naive CD8+ T cells sorted from blood. The chain uses TRBV29-1 and TRBJ2-1; 11 bases fit TRBD2. This sequence originates from a young man in good health. The CDR3 loop is CSVEGLAGGSYNEQFF. DNA of the CDR3: TGCAGCGTTGAGGGTCTAGCGGGGGGCTCCTACAATGAGCAGTTCTTC.